This T cell receptor (beta chain) was captured in a study of T cell responses to AZD1222 COVID-19 vaccine. Findings and limits, study-wide: Females made up more of the donors, who were largely white British, and clonal diversity may have come out too low. Compared with day 0, the breadth and depth of the Spike-specific TCR repertoire rose significantly after two doses of AZD1222. Scientists sampled the repertoires only once the peak T cell response had passed. Vaccine-related CD4 TCRs covered spike, predominating at 160-218 and 743-854.

Clones were read by immunoSEQ multiplex PCR, and TCRdb kept only the in-frame ones, dropping some. The data hold approximately 120,000 clones, with around 87% observed a single time. The trim removed 5 bases at V and 6 bases at J, leaving 6 bases unmatched. From germline, CDR1 is SGHAT and CDR2 FQNNGV. This CDR3 comprises 13 residues. About this clone itself: Its antigen remains unidentified.

The origin of this receptor is an adult in good health. The chain recombines TRBV11-2 with TRBJ1-1; TRBD1 matches at 7 bases. The sequenced sample was peripheral blood, obtained on day 0 of AZD1222 vaccination. CDR3 nucleotides: TGTGCCAGCAGCCGTGAGGGGGCTTCTGAAGCTTTCTTT. Translating it yields CASSREGASEAFF.